The present T cell receptor beta chain was sequenced within a study of blood T cell repertoires in COVID-19. Across the whole study: COVID-19 samples collected from the United States, Italy and Spain covered acute and convalescent phases.

Looked up from germline, CDR1 is SGHTA and CDR2 is FQGNSA. This CDR3 has 14 residues. The V and J ends lost 5 bases and 1 base respectively, with 9 bases between them. This clone was observed a handful of times. The sample has other DNA sequences that encode this CDR3 too. Donors in Cohort 3 who had recovered were those with two negative PCRs, healthcare professional clearance, or resolution of their symptoms. TCRdb keeps only in-frame clones here, not all; method: immunoSEQ multiplex PCR. The sample gives some 330,000 clones, under 90% of which show up once; about 4.1% is in the top ten. The receptor comes from a man aged 25-45 years who had recovered from COVID-19. The J gene is TRBJ1-3, the V gene TRBV7-2; perhaps TRBD1 as D (6 bases). The sequencing sample was made of PBMCs or T cells enriched from blood (not recorded which). The CDR3 is CASSVQGSGNTIYF. The CDR3 DNA follows: TGTGCCAGCAGCGTACAGGGTTCTGGAAACACCATATATTTT.